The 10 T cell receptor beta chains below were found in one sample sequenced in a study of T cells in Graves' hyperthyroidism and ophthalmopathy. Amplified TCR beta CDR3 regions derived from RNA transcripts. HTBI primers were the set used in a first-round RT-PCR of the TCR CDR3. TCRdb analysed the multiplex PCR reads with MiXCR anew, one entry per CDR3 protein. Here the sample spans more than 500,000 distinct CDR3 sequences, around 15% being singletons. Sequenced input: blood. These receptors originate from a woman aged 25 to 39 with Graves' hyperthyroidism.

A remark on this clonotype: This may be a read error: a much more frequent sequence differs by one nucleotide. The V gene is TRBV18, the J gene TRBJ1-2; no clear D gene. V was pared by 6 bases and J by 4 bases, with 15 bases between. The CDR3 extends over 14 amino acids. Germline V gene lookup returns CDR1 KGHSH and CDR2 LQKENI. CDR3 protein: CASSVTDSSYGYTF. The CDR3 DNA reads TGTGCCAGCTCCGTGACGGATTCAAGCTATGGCTACACCTTC.

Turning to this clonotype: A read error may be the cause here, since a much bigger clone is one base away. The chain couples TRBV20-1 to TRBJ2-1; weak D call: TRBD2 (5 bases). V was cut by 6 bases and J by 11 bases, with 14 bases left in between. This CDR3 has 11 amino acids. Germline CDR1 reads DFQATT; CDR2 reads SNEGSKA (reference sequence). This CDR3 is CSAKDSGKQFF. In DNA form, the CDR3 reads TGCAGTGCGAAGGATTCGGGAAAGCAGTTCTTC.

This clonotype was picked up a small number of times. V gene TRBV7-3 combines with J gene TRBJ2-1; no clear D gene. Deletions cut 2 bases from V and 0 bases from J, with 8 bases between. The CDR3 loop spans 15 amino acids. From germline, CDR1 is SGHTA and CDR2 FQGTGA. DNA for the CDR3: TGTGCCAGCAGCTTACGGTCTAGCTCCTACAATGAGCAGTTCTTC. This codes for CASSLRSSSYNEQFF.

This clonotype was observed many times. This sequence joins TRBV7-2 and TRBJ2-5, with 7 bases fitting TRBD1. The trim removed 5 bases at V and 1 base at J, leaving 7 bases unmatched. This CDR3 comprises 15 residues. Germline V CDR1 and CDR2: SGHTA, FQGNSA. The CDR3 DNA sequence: TGTGCCAGCAGCCCGACGGGGACAGCCCAAGAGACCCAGTACTTC. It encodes CASSPTGTAQETQYF.

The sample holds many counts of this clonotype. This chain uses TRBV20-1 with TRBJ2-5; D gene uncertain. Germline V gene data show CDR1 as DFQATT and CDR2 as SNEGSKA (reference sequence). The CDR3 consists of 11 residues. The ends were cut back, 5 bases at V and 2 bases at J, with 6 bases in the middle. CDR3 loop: CSALPQETQYF. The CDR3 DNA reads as TGCAGTGCTCTCCCGCAAGAGACCCAGTACTTC.

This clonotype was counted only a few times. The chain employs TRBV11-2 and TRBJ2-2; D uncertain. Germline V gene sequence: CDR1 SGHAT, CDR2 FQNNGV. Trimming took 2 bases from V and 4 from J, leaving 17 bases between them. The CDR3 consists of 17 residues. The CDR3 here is CASSLSSAWKSTGELFF. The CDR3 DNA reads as TGTGCCAGCAGCTTATCGAGTGCGTGGAAAAGCACCGGGGAGCTGTTTTTT. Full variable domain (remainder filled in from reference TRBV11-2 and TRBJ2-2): EAGVAQSPRYKIIEKRQSVAFWCNPISGHATLYWYQQILGQGPKLLIQFQNNGVVDDSQLPKDRFSAERLKGVDSTLKIQPAKLEDSAVYLCASSLSSAWKSTGELFFGEGSRLTVL.

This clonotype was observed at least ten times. The CDR3 sequence: CASSGPIFNSGANVLTF. CDR3 DNA: TGTGCCAGCAGTGGACCCATATTCAACTCTGGGGCCAACGTCCTGACTTTC. The genes are TRBV28 and TRBJ2-6; the D is unclear. The CDR3 consists of 17 residues. Germline-derived CDR1 and CDR2 are MDHEN and SYDVKM. Trimming removed 5 bases at V and 0 bases at J, with 14 bases between.

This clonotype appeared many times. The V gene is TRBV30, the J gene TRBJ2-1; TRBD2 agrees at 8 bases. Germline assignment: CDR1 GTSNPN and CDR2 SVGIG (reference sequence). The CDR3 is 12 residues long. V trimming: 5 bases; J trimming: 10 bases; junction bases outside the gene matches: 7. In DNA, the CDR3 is TGTGCCTGGTACTTTAGCGGGAAAGAGCAGTTCTTC. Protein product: CAWYFSGKEQFF. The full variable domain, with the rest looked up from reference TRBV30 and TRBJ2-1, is SQTIHQWPATLVQPVGSPLSLECTVEGTSNPNLYWYRQAAGRGLQLLFYSVGIGQISSEVPQNLSASRPQDRQFILSSKKLLLSDSGFYLCAWYFSGKEQFFGPGTRLTVL.

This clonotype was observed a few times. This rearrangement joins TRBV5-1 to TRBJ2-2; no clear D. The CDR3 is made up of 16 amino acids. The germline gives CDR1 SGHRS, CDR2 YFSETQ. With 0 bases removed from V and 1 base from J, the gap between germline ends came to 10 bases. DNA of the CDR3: TGCGCCAGCAGCTTGGACCGGGCGAGGAACACCGGGGAGCTGTTTTTT. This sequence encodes CASSLDRARNTGELFF.

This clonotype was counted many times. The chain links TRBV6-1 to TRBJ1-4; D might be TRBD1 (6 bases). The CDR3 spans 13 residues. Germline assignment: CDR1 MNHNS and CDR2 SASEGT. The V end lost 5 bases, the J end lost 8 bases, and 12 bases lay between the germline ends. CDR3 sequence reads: CASSRDMEEKLFF. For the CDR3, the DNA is TGTGCCAGCAGTCGGGACATGGAGGAAAAACTGTTTTTT.